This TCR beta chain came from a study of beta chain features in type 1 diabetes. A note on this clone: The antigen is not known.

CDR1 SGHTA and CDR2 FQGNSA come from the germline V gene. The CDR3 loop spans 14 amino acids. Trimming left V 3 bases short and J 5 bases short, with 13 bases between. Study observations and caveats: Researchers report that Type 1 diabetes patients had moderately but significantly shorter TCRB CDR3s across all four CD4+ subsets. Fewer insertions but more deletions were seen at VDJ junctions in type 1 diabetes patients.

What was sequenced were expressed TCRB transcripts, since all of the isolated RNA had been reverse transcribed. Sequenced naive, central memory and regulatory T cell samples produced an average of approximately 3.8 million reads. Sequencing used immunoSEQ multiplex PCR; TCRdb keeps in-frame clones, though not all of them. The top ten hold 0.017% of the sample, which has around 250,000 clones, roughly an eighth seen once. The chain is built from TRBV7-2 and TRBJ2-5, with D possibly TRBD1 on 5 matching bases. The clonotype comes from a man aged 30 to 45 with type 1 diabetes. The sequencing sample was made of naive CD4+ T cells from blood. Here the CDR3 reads CASSFQGDGETQYF. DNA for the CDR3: TGTGCCAGCAGCTTTCAGGGTGATGGGGAGACCCAGTACTTC. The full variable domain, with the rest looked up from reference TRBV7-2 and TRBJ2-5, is GAGVSQSPSNKVTEKGKDVELRCDPISGHTALYWYRQSLGQGLEFLIYFQGNSAPDKSGLPSDRFSAERTGGSVSTLTIQRTQQEDSAVYLCASSFQGDGETQYFGPGTRLLVL.